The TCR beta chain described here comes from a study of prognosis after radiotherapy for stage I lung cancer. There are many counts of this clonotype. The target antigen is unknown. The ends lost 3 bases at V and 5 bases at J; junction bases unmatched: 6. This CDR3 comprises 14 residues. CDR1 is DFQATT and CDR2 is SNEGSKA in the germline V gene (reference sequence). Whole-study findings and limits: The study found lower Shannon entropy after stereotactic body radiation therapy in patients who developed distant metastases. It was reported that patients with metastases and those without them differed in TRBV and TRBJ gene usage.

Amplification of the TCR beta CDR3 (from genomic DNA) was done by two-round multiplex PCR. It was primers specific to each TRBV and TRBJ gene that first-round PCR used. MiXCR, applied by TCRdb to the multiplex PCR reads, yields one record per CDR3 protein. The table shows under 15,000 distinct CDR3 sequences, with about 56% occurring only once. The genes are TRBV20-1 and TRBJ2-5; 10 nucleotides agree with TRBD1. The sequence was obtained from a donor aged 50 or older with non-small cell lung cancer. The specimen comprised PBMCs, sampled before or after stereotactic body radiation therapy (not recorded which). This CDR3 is CSASPGTGEETQYF. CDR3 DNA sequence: TGCAGTGCTAGCCCCGGGACAGGGGAGGAGACCCAGTACTTC.